These 29 T cell receptor beta chains share one sample of origin, sequenced in a study of blood T cells in healthy people across ages. Primed by a sample-barcoded 5' primer and a J-beta primer mix, a second PCR proceeded for about 7 to 11 cycles. TCRdb re-called the 5' RACE reads through MiXCR, storing one row per CDR3 protein. Here the sample spans some 710,000 distinct CDR3 sequences, 46% being singletons. Sequencing was carried out using blood. These receptors were taken from a man older than 75 in good health.

This clonotype has a count of ten or more. This sequence joins TRBV12-3 or TRBV12-4 and TRBJ2-7; 8 positions agree with TRBD2. This CDR3 spans 16 amino acids. Unmatched junction bases numbered 11, after V lost 7 bases and J lost 0 bases. CDR3: CASMGSTSGNSYEQYF. The CDR3 DNA reads as TGTGCCAGCATGGGGTCTACTAGCGGTAACTCCTACGAGCAGTACTTC.

J is TRBJ2-3 and V is TRBV5-1, with 8 positions matching TRBD2. The CDR3 consists of 16 residues. V lost 2 bases to trimming and J lost 4 bases; unmatched junction nucleotides: 9. The germline V gene has CDR1 SGHRS and CDR2 YFSETQ. CDR3 sequence (DNA): TGCGCCAGCAGCTTAATCTCAGCGGGAGAATCAGATACGCAGTATTTT. This gives the protein CASSLISAGESDTQYF.

This clonotype was detected ten times or more. The chain combines TRBV18 with TRBJ1-6; D unclear. This CDR3 has 15 amino acids. V was pared by 2 bases and J by 4 bases, with 9 bases between. Germline CDR1 KGHSH, CDR2 LQKENI. CDR3 in amino acids: CASSPSTEYNSPLHF. The CDR3 bases are TGTGCCAGCTCACCATCGACGGAGTATAATTCACCCCTCCACTTT.

The chain employs TRBV5-1 and TRBJ1-1; D might be TRBD1 (6 bases). From germline, CDR1 is SGHRS and CDR2 YFSETQ. Between the trimmed V and J ends, which lost 1 base and 2 bases, there was a span of 9 bases. This CDR3 has 14 residues. The chain's CDR3 is CASSLPGQNTEAFF. The CDR3 region has the DNA TGCGCCAGCAGCTTGCCGGGACAAAACACTGAAGCTTTCTTT.

This clonotype was recorded once. The V call is TRBV20-1, the J call TRBJ2-1; 7 nucleotides align to TRBD2. V shed 1 base and J 5 bases; nucleotides not matched to a gene: 5. There are 14 residues in the CDR3. CDR1 DFQATT and CDR2 SNEGSKA come from the germline V gene (reference sequence). This chain's CDR3 is CSARGGRGNNEQFF. The CDR3 coding sequence is TGCAGTGCTAGAGGGGGGAGGGGTAACAATGAGCAGTTCTTC.

Only one count was recorded for this clonotype. This rearrangement joins TRBV20-1 to TRBJ2-7, with 8 bases aligning to TRBD2. The end of the DNA aligns better with TRBJ2-5, so the J call may be wrong. This CDR3 comprises 15 residues. The germline V gene has CDR1 DFQATT and CDR2 SNEGSKA (reference sequence). In nucleotides, the CDR3 is TGCAGTGCTCCCAGACTTAGCGGGGAGGGAGAGACCCAGTACTTC. This translates into CSAPRLSGEGETQYF.

The V call is TRBV7-2, the J call TRBJ2-3, with 15 bases identical to TRBD2. Trimming removed 0 bases from V and 6 bases from J; junction bases left unmatched: 7. This CDR3 comprises 18 residues. Germline V lookup: CDR1 SGHTA, CDR2 FQGNSA. CDR3 region: CASSLARTSGRAWDTQYF. The CDR3 DNA reads as TGTGCCAGCAGCTTAGCCCGGACTAGCGGGAGGGCCTGGGATACGCAGTATTTT.

The chain carries TRBV6-1 and TRBJ2-5; 7 positions match TRBD1. Trimming cost V 4 bases and J 1 base; bases outside gene matches: 6. Germline CDR1 and CDR2: MNHNS and SASEGT. The CDR3 covers 15 residues. The CDR3 region is CASSALGTAQETQYF. DNA of the CDR3: TGTGCCAGCAGTGCCCTAGGGACAGCCCAAGAGACCCAGTACTTC.

The chain joins TRBV5-1 to TRBJ1-4; D is undetermined. Germline lookup yields CDR1 SGHRS and CDR2 YFSETQ. There are 15 residues in the CDR3. V dropped 0 bases and J dropped 2 bases, with 8 bases sitting between them. The CDR3 here is CASSLDGRTNEKLFF. The CDR3 nucleotides are TGCGCCAGCAGCTTGGACGGGAGGACTAATGAAAAACTGTTTTTT.

On this clonotype itself: This may be a read error, as it is one base from a much larger clone. The J gene is TRBJ2-7, the V gene TRBV7-8; D is tentatively TRBD1 or TRBD2 (5 bases each). Germline V gene sequence: CDR1 SGHVS, CDR2 FQNEAQ. This CDR3 has 14 residues. The chain's CDR3 is CANSRVRDSYEQYF. CDR3 nucleotides: TGTGCCAACAGCAGGGTCCGGGACTCCTACGAGCAGTACTTC.

The genes are TRBV25-1 and TRBJ1-1, with TRBD1 matching over 7 bases. The CDR3 covers 13 residues. The V segment lost 7 bases and the J segment 4 bases; nucleotides outside the gene matches: 6. Germline V gene data show CDR1 as MGHDK and CDR2 as SYGVNS. In nucleotides, the CDR3 is TGTGCCAGCACCGACAGGGCCTTCACTGAAGCTTTCTTT. Protein: CASTDRAFTEAFF.

The chain links TRBV4-1 to TRBJ1-2; possible D gene TRBD1, 6 bases. The germline V gene has CDR1 MGHRA and CDR2 YSYEKL. V lost 0 bases, J lost 0 bases, and 11 bases lay in between. There are 16 residues in the CDR3. This CDR3 reads CASSQERTAANYGYTF. In nucleotides, the CDR3 is TGCGCCAGCAGCCAAGAACGGACAGCGGCTAACTATGGCTACACCTTC.

V gene TRBV28 combines with J gene TRBJ1-6, with unresolved D. From germline, CDR1 is MDHEN and CDR2 SYDVKM. V was clipped by 4 bases and J by 10 bases, with 14 bases between them. The CDR3 is 14 amino acids. CDR3 nucleotide sequence: TGTGCCAGCAGTTCTGGGCTAGTTGAGTCACCCCTCCACTTT. Its protein product is CASSSGLVESPLHF.

In the case of this clonotype: This may come from a read error, since a much larger clone is one base off. The chain joins TRBV12-3 or TRBV12-4 to TRBJ1-2; D is ambiguous. The CDR3 runs 13 residues. DNA for the CDR3: TGTACCAGCAGCCTTCCGGGGTACTATGGCTACACCTTC. Translated: CTSSLPGYYGYTF.

This clonotype was seen many times. This chain connects TRBV7-2 to TRBJ1-6; D is unclear. CDR1 and CDR2 (germline): SGHTA, FQGNSA. CDR3 length equals 12 residues. Trimming took 2 bases from V and 8 from J, leaving 4 bases between them. In nucleotides, the CDR3 is TGTGCCAGCAGCTTACAGTATTCACCCCTCCACTTT. This translates into CASSLQYSPLHF.

The chain has TRBV7-2 and TRBJ2-3; D may be TRBD2 (6 bases). CDR1 is SGHTA, CDR2 FQGNSA, per germline. The length of the CDR3 is 13 residues. The V gene lost 8 bases and the J gene lost 4 bases, with 13 bases spanning the gap. In DNA, the CDR3 is TGTGCCAGCCTTGGCGGGATCGCAGATACGCAGTATTTT. It specifies CASLGGIADTQYF. The full variable domain, with the rest looked up from reference TRBV7-2 and TRBJ2-3, is GAGVSQSPSNKVTEKGKDVELRCDPISGHTALYWYRQSLGQGLEFLIYFQGNSAPDKSGLPSDRFSAERTGGSVSTLTIQRTQQEDSAVYLCASLGGIADTQYFGPGTRLTVL.

The chain employs TRBV20-1 and TRBJ2-3; weak D call: TRBD2 (6 bases). The germline V gene has CDR1 DFQATT and CDR2 SNEGSKA (reference sequence). V lost 0 bases to trimming and J lost 1 base, with 17 bases between them. The CDR3 loop spans 17 amino acids. CDR3 coding DNA: TGCAGTGCTAGAGATGTGGTGAATCCGGGAGGCACAGATACGCAGTATTTT. It translates to CSARDVVNPGGTDTQYF.

The chain employs TRBV7-2 and TRBJ2-3; TRBD2 might be the D (6 bases). Germline assignment: CDR1 SGHTA and CDR2 FQGNSA. The CDR3 covers 14 residues. V lost 9 bases and J lost 0, with 13 bases in between. The CDR3 DNA reads TGTGCCAGTGCTAGCGCTTCTAGCACAGATACGCAGTATTTT. As protein: CASASASSTDTQYF.

Remarks on this clonotype: The CDR3 end shows no conserved phenylalanine or tryptophan, and so a read error is likely. V gene TRBV7-2 combines with J gene TRBJ2-5, with TRBD1 identical over 8 bases. V was clipped by 5 bases and J by 5 bases; unmatched bases: 10. The CDR3 spans 15 residues. The germline CDR1 and CDR2 sequences are SGHTA and FQGNSA. CDR3 amino acids: CASSNSGQGWETQYL. CDR3 in DNA: TGTGCCAGCAGCAACTCAGGACAGGGCTGGGAGACCCAGTACTTA.

This chain joins TRBV5-1 and TRBJ2-3, with D uncertain. Trimming stripped 0 bases from V and 5 bases from J, with 10 bases between. CDR1 and CDR2 from the germline V gene are SGHRS and YFSETQ. The CDR3 covers 14 residues. The CDR3 bases are TGCGCCAGCAGCTTGGATCTTGATCGAGATACGCAGTATTTT. Protein: CASSLDLDRDTQYF.

This clonotype was detected once. An end of the junction differs from the germline gene, which may be a read error. This chain links TRBV5-6 with TRBJ2-1; D gene ambiguous. The germline V gene encodes CDR1 SGHDT and CDR2 YYEEEE. The CDR3 has 15 residues. The CDR3 protein is CASSGDRNSYNGQFF. In nucleotides, the CDR3 is TGTGCCAGCAGCGGAGATAGGAACTCCTACAATGGGCAGTTCTTC.

This clonotype was seen a single time. This chain links TRBV20-1 with TRBJ1-2, with 10 bases identical to TRBD1. This CDR3 has 13 amino acids. The germline V gene encodes CDR1 DFQATT and CDR2 SNEGSKA (reference sequence). Unmatched junction bases numbered 5, after V lost 6 bases and J lost 4 bases. The CDR3 DNA sequence: TGCAGTGCGCCGACAGGGGGCAGCTATGGCTACACCTTC. This codes for CSAPTGGSYGYTF.

In this sample, this clonotype turned up a few times. The rearrangement links TRBV12-3 or TRBV12-4 to TRBJ2-1; TRBD1 matches 8 bases. CDR3 length: 16 residues. The J segment lost 8 bases and the V segment lost 4 bases, leaving 13 bases of the junction unmatched. This CDR3 is CASSSNRGLRLDEQFF. In DNA form, the CDR3 reads TGTGCCAGCAGTTCAAACAGGGGGTTAAGACTAGATGAGCAGTTCTTC.

This chain uses TRBV24-1 with TRBJ1-2, with D possibly matching TRBD1 (5 bases). Looked up from germline, CDR1 is KGHDR and CDR2 is SFDVKD. Trimming took off 3 bases at V and 4 bases at J, with 8 bases between the two ends. The CDR3 loop spans 13 amino acids. The CDR3 DNA sequence: TGTGCCACCAGTGATCGGGACGGCTATGGCTACACCTTC. Translation gives CATSDRDGYGYTF.

Of note for this clonotype: A much bigger clone sits one base away, suggesting this may be a read error. J is TRBJ2-7 and V is TRBV30, with D possibly being TRBD2 (6 bases). Trimming left V 0 bases short and J 12 bases short, with 18 bases between. Germline CDR1 and CDR2: GTSNPN and SVGIG (reference sequence). The CDR3 is 13 residues long. CDR3 nucleotide sequence: TGTGCCTGGAGTGTGGGTGGTCGGGAGACCCGGTACTTC. Protein: CAWSVGGRETRYF.

The CDR3: CAWSRTGRTEAFF. The CDR3 bases are TGTGCCTGGAGTAGGACAGGGAGAACTGAAGCTTTCTTT. The chain employs TRBV30 and TRBJ1-1, with 8 nucleotides matching TRBD1. Trimming removed 2 bases from V and 5 bases from J; junction bases left unmatched: 4. Per germline, CDR1 GTSNPN and CDR2 SVGIG (reference sequence). The CDR3 is made up of 13 amino acids.

V gene TRBV5-1 combines with J gene TRBJ1-1, with 7 bases fitting TRBD1. V dropped 4 bases and J dropped 0; count of bases not matched to a gene: 6. CDR3 size: 15 residues. From germline, CDR1 is SGHRS and CDR2 YFSETQ. As DNA, the CDR3 is TGCGCCAGCAGCCGACAGGGAACTCTGAACACTGAAGCTTTCTTT. It is translated as CASSRQGTLNTEAFF. The variable domain in full, completed from reference TRBV5-1 and TRBJ1-1, reads KAGVTQTPRYLIKTRGQQVTLSCSPISGHRSVSWYQQTPGQGLQFLFEYFSETQRNKGNFPGRFSGRQFSNSRSEMNVSTLELGDSALYLCASSRQGTLNTEAFFGQGTRLTVV.

The chain uses TRBV5-1 and TRBJ2-3; 8 nucleotides align to TRBD2. The V and J ends lost 3 bases and 3 bases, in that order; junction bases with no gene match: 6. In germline, CDR1 is SGHRS, CDR2 YFSETQ. The CDR3 totals 15 residues. CDR3 region: CASSWNRGGTDTQYF. Here the CDR3 DNA reads TGCGCCAGCAGCTGGAACCGCGGGGGGACAGATACGCAGTATTTT.

The CDR3, as DNA: TGCGCCAGCAGCCAAATGTCTACAGATCAAGAGACCCAGTACTTC. It codes for CASSQMSTDQETQYF. The chain uses TRBV4-1 and TRBJ2-5, with D uncertain. The CDR3 is 15 amino acids. Per germline, CDR1 MGHRA and CDR2 YSYEKL. The V gene lost 2 bases and the J gene lost 2 bases, with 12 bases spanning the gap.